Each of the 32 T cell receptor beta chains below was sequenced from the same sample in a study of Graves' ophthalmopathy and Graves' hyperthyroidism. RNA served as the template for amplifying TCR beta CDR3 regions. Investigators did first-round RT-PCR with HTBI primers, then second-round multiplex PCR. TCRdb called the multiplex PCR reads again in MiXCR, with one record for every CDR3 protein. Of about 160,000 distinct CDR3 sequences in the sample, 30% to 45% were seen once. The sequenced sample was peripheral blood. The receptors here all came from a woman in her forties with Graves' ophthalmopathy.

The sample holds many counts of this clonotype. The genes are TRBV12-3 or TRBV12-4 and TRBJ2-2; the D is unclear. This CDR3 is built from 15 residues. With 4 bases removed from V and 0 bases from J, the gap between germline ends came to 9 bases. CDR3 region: CASSSPYPNTGELFF. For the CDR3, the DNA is TGTGCCAGCAGTTCGCCCTACCCGAACACCGGGGAGCTGTTTTTT.

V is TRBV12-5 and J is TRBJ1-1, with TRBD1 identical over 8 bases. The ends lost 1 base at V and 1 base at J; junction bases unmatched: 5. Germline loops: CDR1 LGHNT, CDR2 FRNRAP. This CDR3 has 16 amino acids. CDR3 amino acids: CASGLGQGTGNTEAFF. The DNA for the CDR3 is TGTGCTAGTGGTTTGGGCCAGGGGACAGGGAACACTGAAGCTTTCTTT.

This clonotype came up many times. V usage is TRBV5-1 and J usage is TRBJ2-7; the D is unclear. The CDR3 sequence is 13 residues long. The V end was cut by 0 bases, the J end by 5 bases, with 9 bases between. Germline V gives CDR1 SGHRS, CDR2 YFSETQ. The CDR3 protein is CASSLGPADEQYF. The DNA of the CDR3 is TGCGCCAGCAGCTTGGGTCCTGCGGACGAGCAGTACTTC.

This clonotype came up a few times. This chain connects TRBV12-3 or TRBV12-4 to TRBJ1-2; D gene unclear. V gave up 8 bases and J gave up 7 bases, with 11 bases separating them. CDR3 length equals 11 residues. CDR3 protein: CASGASFGYTF. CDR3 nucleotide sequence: TGTGCCAGCGGCGCATCGTTTGGCTACACCTTC.

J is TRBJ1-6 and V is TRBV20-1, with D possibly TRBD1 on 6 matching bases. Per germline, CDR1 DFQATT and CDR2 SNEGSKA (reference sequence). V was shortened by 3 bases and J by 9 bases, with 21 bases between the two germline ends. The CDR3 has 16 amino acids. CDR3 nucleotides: TGCAGTGCTAGGGGAACAGGGCTGGGGTATTCTTCACCCCTCCACTTT. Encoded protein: CSARGTGLGYSSPLHF.

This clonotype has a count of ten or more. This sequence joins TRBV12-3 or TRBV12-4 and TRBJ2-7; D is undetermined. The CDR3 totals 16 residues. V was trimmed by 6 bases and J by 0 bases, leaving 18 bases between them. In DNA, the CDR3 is TGTGCCAGCAGCGTTTTAGACCCTATATACTCCTACGAGCAGTACTTC. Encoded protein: CASSVLDPIYSYEQYF.

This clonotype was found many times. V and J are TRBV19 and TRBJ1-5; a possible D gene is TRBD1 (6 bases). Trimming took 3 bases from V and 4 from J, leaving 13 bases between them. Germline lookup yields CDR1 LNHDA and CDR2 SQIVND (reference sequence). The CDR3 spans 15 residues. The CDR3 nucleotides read TGTGCCAGTAGTATTGGAAGGGGGAGGAATCAGCCCCAGCATTTT. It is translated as CASSIGRGRNQPQHF.

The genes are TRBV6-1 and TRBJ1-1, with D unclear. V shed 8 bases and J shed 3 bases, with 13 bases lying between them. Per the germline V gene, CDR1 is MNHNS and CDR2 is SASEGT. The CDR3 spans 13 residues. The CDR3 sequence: CASHPARDTEAFF. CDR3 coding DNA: TGTGCCAGCCACCCCGCGAGGGACACTGAAGCTTTCTTT.

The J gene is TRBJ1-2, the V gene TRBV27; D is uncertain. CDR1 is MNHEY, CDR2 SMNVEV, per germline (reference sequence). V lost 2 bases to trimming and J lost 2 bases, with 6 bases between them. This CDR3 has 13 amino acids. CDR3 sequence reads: CASSLKSNYGYTF. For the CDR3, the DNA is TGTGCCAGCAGTTTAAAGTCCAACTATGGCTACACCTTC.

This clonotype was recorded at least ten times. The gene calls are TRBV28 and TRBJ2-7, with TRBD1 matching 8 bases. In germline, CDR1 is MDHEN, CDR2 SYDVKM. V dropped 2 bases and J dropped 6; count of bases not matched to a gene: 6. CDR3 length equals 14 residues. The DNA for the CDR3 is TGTGCCAGCAGTTTAACCAGGGGGCGTTCCGAGCAGTACTTC. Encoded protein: CASSLTRGRSEQYF.

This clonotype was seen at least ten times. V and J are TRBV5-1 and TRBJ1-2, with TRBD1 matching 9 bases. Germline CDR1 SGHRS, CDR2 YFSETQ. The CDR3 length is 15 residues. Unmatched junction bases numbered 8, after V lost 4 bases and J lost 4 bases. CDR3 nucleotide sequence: TGCGCCAGCAGCCCTTCCCAGGACAGGGGCTATGGCTACACCTTC. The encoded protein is CASSPSQDRGYGYTF. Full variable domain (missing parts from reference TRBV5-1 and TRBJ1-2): KAGVTQTPRYLIKTRGQQVTLSCSPISGHRSVSWYQQTPGQGLQFLFEYFSETQRNKGNFPGRFSGRQFSNSRSEMNVSTLELGDSALYLCASSPSQDRGYGYTFGSGTRLTVV.

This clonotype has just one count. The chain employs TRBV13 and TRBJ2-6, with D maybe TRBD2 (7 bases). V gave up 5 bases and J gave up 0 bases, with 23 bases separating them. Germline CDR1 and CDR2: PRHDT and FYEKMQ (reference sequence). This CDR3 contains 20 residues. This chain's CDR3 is CASSPGGRETWLSGANVLTF. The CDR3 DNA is TGTGCCAGCAGCCCCGGGGGGCGGGAGACCTGGCTCTCTGGGGCCAACGTCCTGACTTTC. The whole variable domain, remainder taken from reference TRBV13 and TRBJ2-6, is AAGVIQSPRHLIKEKRETATLKCYPIPRHDTVYWYQQGPGQDPQFLISFYEKMQSDKGSIPDRFSAQQFSDYHSELNMSSLELGDSALYFCASSPGGRETWLSGANVLTFGAGSRLTVL.

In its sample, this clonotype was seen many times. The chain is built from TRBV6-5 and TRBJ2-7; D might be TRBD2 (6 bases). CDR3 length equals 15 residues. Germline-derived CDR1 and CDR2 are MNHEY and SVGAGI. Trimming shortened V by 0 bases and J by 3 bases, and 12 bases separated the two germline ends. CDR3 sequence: CASSYSPGVYYEQYF. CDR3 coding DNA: TGTGCCAGCAGTTACTCCCCGGGAGTTTACTACGAGCAGTACTTC.

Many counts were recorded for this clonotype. DNA for the CDR3: TGTGCCAGCAGCCCCCGACAGCTCAACACTGAAGCTTTCTTT. Translated, it gives CASSPRQLNTEAFF. This rearrangement joins TRBV9 to TRBJ1-1; TRBD1 is a possible D gene (5 bases). The V gene lost 4 bases and the J gene lost 2 bases, with 12 bases spanning the gap. Germline V CDR1 and CDR2: SGDLS, YYNGEE. CDR3 length equals 14 residues.

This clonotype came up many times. The CDR3 region has the DNA TGTGCCAGCGGTCCCCATGGGGGAAGGACTGAAGCTTTCTTT. This translates into CASGPHGGRTEAFF. The chain is built from TRBV25-1 and TRBJ1-1; maybe TRBD1 (5 bases). Trimming took 8 bases from V and 5 from J, leaving 18 bases between them. The V gene's germline CDR1 is MGHDK and CDR2 SYGVNS. CDR3 length: 14 residues.

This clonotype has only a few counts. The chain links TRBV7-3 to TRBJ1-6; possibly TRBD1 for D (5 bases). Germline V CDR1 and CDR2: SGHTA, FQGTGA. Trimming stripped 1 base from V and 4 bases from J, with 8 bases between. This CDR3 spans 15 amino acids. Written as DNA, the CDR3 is TGTGCCAGCAGCTTAATGGGGCAGTATAATTCACCCCTCCACTTT. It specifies CASSLMGQYNSPLHF.

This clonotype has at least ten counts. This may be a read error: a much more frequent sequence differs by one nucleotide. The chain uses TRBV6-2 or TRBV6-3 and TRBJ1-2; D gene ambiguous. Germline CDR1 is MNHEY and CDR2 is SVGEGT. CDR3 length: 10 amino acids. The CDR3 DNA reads TGTGCCAGCAGCCAGTATGGCTGCACCTTC. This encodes CASSQYGCTF.

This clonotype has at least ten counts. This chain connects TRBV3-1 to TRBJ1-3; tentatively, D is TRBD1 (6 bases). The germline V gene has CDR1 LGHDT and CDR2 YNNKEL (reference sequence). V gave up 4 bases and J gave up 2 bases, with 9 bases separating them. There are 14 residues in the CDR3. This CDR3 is CASSPGAAGNTIYF. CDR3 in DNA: TGTGCCAGCAGCCCAGGGGCGGCTGGAAACACCATATATTTT.

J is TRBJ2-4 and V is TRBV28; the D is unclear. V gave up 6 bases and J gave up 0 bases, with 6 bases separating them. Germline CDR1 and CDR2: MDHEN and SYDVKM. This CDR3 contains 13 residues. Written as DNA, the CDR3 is TGTGCCAGCAGAGAGACAGCCAAAAACATTCAGTACTTC. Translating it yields CASRETAKNIQYF.

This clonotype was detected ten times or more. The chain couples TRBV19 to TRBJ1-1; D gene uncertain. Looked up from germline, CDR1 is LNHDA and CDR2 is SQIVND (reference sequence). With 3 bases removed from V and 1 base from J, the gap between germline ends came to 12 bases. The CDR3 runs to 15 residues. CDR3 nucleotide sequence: TGTGCCAGTAGTATCCGAGGGCCCGGGAACACTGAAGCTTTCTTT. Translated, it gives CASSIRGPGNTEAFF.

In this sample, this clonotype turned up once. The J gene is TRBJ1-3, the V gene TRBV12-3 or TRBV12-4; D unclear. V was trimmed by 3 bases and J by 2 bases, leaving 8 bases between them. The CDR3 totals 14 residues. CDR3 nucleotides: TGTGCCAGCAGTTTGTGGATGGCTGGAAACACCATATATTTT. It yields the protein CASSLWMAGNTIYF.

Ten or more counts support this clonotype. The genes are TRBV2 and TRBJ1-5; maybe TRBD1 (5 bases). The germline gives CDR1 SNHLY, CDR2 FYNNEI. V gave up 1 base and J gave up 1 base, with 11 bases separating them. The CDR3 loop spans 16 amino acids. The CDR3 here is CASSEVVGASNQPQHF. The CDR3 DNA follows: TGTGCCAGCAGTGAAGTAGTAGGGGCAAGCAATCAGCCCCAGCATTTT.

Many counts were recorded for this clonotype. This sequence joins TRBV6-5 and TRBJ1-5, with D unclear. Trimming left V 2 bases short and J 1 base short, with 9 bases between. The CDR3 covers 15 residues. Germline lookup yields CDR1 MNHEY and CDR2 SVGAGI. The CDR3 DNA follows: TGTGCCAGCAGTTACGATGGTCAAAGCAATCAGCCCCAGCATTTT. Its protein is CASSYDGQSNQPQHF.

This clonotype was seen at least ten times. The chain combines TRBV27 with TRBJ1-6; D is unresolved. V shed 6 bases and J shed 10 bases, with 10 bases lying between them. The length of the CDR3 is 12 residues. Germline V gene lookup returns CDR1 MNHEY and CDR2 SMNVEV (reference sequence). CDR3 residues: CASRGMESPLHF. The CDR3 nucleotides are TGTGCCAGCAGGGGGATGGAGTCACCCCTCCACTTT.

In DNA form, the CDR3 reads TGTGCCAGCAGCCCCCGGATCTCAAATTCACCCCTCCACTTT. This gives the protein CASSPRISNSPLHF. The chain couples TRBV6-1 to TRBJ1-6, with unresolved D. The V gene lost 6 bases and the J gene lost 7 bases, with 13 bases spanning the gap. Germline-derived CDR1 and CDR2 are MNHNS and SASEGT. The length of the CDR3 is 14 residues.

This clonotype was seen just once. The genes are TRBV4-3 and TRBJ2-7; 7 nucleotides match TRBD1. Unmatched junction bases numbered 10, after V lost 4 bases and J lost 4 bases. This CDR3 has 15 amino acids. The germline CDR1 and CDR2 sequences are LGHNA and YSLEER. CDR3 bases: TGCGCCAGCAGCCCTACCTGGGACAGTCTATACGAGCAGTACTTC. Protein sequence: CASSPTWDSLYEQYF.

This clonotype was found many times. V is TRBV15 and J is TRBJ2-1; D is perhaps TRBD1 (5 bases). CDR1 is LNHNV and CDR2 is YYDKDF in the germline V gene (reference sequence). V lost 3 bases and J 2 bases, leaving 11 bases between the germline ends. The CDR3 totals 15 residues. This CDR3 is CATSRDIPTYNEQFF. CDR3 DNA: TGTGCCACCAGCAGGGACATTCCAACCTACAATGAGCAGTTCTTC. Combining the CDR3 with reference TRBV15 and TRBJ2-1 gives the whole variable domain DAMVIQNPRYQVTQFGKPVTLSCSQTLNHNVMYWYQQKSSQAPKLLFHYYDKDFNNEADTPDNFQSRRPNTSFCFLDIRSPGLGDTAMYLCATSRDIPTYNEQFFGPGTRLTVL.

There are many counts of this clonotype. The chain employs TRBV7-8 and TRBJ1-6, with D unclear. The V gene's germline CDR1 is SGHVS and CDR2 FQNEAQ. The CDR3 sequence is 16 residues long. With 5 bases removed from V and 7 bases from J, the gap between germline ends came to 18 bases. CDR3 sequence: CASSPVWRLLNSPLHF. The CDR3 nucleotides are TGTGCCAGCAGCCCAGTGTGGAGACTGTTGAATTCACCCCTCCACTTT. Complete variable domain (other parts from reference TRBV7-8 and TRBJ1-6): GAGVSQSPRYKVAKRGQDVALRCDPISGHVSLFWYQQALGQGPEFLTYFQNEAQLDKSGLPSDRFFAERPEGSVSTLKIQRTQQEDSAVYLCASSPVWRLLNSPLHFGNGTRLTVT.

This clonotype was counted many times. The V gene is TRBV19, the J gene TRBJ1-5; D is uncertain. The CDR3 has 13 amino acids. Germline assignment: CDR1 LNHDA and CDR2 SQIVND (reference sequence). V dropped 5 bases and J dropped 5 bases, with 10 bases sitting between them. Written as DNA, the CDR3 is TGTGCCAGTAGTGAACAGCGGGATCAGCCCCAGCATTTT. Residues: CASSEQRDQPQHF. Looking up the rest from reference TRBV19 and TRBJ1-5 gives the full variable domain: DGGITQSPKYLFRKEGQNVTLSCEQNLNHDAMYWYRQDPGQGLRLIYYSQIVNDFQKGDIAEGYSVSREKKESFPLTVTSAQKNPTAFYLCASSEQRDQPQHFGDGTRLSIL.

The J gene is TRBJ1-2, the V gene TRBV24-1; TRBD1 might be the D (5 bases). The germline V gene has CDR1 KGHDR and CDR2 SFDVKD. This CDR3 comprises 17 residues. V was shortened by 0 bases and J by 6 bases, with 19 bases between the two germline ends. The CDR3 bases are TGTGCCACCAGTGATTTGCTGACGATCGGGGGACGCGATGGCTACACCTTC. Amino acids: CATSDLLTIGGRDGYTF.

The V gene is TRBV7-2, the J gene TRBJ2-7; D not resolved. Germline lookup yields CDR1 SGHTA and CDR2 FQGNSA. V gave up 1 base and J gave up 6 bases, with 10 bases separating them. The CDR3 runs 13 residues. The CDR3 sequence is CASSLDLQTEQYF. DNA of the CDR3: TGTGCCAGCAGCTTAGATCTGCAAACCGAGCAGTACTTC.

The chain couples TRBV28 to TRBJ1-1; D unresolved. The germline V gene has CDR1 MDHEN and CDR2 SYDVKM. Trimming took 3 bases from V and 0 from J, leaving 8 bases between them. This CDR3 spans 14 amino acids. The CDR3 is CASSFPVMNTEAFF. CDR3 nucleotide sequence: TGTGCCAGCAGTTTCCCGGTCATGAACACTGAAGCTTTCTTT.